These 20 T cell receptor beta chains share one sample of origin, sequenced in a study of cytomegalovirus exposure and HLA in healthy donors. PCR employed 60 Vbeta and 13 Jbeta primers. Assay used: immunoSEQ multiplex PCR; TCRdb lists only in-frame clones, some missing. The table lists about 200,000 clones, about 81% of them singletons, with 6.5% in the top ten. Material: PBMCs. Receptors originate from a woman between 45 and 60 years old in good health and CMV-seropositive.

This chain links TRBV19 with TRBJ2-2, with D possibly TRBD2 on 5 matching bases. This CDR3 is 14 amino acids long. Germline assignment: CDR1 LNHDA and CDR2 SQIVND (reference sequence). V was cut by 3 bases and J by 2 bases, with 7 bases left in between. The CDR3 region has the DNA TGTGCCAGTAGTATCCGGGGTAACACCGGGGAGCTGTTTTTT. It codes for CASSIRGNTGELFF.

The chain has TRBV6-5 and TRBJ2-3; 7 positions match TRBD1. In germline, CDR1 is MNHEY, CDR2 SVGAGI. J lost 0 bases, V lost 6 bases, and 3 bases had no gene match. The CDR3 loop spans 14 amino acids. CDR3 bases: TGTGCCAGCAGAGGGGGCTTAAGCACAGATACGCAGTATTTT. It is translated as CASRGGLSTDTQYF.

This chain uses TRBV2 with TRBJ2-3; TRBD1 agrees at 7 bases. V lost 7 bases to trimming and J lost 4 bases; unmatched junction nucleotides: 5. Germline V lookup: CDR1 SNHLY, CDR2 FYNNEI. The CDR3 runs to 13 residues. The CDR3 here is CASNRQGADTQYF. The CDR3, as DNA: TGTGCCAGCAACCGGCAGGGGGCAGATACGCAGTATTTT.

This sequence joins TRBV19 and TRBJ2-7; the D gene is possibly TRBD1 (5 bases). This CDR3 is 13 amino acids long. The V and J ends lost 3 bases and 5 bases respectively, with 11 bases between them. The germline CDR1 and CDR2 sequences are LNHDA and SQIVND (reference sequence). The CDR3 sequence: CASSIDRINEQYF. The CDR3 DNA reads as TGTGCCAGTAGTATCGACAGAATAAACGAGCAGTACTTC. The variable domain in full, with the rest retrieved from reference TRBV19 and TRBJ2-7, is DGGITQSPKYLFRKEGQNVTLSCEQNLNHDAMYWYRQDPGQGLRLIYYSQIVNDFQKGDIAEGYSVSREKKESFPLTVTSAQKNPTAFYLCASSIDRINEQYFGPGTRLTVT.

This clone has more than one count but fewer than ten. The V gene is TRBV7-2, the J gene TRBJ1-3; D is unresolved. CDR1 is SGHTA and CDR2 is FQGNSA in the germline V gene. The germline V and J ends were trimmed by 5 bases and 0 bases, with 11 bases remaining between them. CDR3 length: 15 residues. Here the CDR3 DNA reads TGTGCCAGCAGCCTACAGCCGAACTCTGGAAACACCATATATTTT. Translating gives CASSLQPNSGNTIYF.

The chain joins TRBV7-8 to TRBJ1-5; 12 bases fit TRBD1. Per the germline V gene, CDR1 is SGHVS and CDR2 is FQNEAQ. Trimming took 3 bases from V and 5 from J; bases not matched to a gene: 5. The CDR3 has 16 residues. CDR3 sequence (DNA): TGTGCCAGCAGCTTGGGGGACAGGGGGCATTATCAGCCCCAGCATTTT. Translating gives CASSLGDRGHYQPQHF.

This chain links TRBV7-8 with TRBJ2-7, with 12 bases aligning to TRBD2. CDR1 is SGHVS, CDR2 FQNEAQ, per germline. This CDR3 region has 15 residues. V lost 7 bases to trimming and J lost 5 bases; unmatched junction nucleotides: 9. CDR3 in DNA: TGTGCCAGCACAAGACTAGCGGGAGTTGTCGACGAGCAGTACTTC. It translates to CASTRLAGVVDEQYF.

The CDR3 nucleotides read TGTGCCAGCAGCTTAGGGACTAGGGGGGAGACCCAGTACTTC. This encodes CASSLGTRGETQYF. J is TRBJ2-5 and V is TRBV11-2, with D maybe TRBD2 (7 bases). In germline, CDR1 is SGHAT, CDR2 FQNNGV. The CDR3 spans 14 residues. Trimming stripped 1 base from V and 5 bases from J, with 11 bases between.

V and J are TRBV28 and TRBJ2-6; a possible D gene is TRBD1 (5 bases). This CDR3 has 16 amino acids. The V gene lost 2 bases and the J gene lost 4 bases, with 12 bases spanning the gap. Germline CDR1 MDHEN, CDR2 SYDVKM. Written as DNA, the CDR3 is TGTGCCAGCAGTTTACGCAGGGTACCCGGGGCCAACGTCCTGACTTTC. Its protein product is CASSLRRVPGANVLTF.

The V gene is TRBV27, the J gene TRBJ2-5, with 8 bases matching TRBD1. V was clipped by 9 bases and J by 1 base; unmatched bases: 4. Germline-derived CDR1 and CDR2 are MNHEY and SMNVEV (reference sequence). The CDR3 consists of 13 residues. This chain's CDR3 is CASRDRSQETQYF. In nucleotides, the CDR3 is TGTGCCAGTAGGGACAGGAGCCAAGAGACCCAGTACTTC.

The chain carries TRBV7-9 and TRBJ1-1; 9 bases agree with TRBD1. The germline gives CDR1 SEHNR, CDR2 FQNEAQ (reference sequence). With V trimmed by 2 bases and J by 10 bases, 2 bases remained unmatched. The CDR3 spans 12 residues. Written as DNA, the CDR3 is TGTGCCAGCAGCTTACTGGGACAGGGAGCTTTCTTT. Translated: CASSLLGQGAFF.

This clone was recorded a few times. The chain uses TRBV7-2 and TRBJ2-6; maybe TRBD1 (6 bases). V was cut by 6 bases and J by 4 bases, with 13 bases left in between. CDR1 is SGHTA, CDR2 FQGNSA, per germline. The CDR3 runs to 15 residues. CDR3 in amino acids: CASRGQGLGANVLTF. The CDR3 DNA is TGTGCCAGCAGAGGGCAGGGGCTAGGGGCCAACGTCCTGACTTTC.

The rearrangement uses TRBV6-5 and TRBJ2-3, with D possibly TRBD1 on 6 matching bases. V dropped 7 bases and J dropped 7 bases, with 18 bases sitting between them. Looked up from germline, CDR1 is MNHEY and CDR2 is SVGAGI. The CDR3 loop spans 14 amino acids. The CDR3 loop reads CASTDSTGTYTQYF. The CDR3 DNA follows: TGTGCCAGCACTGACTCAACGGGGACATATACGCAGTATTTT.

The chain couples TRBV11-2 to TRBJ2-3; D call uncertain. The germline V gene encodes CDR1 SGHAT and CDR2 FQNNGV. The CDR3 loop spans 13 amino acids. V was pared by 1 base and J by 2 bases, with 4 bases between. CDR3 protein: CASSLALTDTQYF. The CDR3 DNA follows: TGTGCCAGCAGCTTAGCCCTCACAGATACGCAGTATTTT.

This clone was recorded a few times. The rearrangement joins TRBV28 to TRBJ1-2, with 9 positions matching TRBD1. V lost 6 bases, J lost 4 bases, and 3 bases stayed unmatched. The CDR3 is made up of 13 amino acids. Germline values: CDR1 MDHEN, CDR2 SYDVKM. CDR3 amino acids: CASRGTGFYGYTF. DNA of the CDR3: TGTGCCAGCAGGGGGACAGGGTTCTATGGCTACACCTTC.

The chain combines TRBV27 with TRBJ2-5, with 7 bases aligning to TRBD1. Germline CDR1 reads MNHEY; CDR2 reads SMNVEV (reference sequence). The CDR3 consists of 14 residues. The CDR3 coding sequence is TGTTCATCGCGGCAGGGGGTAGTCCAAGAGACCCAGTACTTC. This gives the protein CSSRQGVVQETQYF.

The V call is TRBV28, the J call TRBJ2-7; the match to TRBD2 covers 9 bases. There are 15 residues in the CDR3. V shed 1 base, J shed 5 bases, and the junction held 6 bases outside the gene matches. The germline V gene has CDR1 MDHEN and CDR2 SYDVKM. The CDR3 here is CASSLSSGTVDEQYF. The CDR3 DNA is TGTGCCAGCAGTTTATCTAGCGGGACAGTAGACGAGCAGTACTTC.

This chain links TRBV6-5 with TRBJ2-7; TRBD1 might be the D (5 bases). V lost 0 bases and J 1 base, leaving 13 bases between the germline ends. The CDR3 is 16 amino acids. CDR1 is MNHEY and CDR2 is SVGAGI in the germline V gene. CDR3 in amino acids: CASSYSLGHRSYEQYF. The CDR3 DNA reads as TGTGCCAGCAGTTACTCTCTGGGGCACCGGTCCTACGAGCAGTACTTC.

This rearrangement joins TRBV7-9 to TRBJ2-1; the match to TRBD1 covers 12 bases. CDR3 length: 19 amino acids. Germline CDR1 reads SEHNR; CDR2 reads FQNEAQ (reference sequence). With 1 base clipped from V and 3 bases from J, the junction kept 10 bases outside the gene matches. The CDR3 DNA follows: TGTGCCAGCAGCTTAGGGTCGTTGCGGGACAGGGGGCTCTACAATGAGCAGTTCTTC. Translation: CASSLGSLRDRGLYNEQFF.

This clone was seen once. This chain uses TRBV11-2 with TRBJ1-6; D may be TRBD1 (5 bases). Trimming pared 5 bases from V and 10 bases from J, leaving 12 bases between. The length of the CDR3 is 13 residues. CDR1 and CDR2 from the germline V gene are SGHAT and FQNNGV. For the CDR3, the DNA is TGTGCCAGCAGCCAACAAGGGGTGTCACCCCTCCACTTT. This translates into CASSQQGVSPLHF. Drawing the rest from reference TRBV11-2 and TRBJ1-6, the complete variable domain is EAGVAQSPRYKIIEKRQSVAFWCNPISGHATLYWYQQILGQGPKLLIQFQNNGVVDDSQLPKDRFSAERLKGVDSTLKIQPAKLEDSAVYLCASSQQGVSPLHFGNGTRLTVT.